This T cell receptor (beta chain) was retrieved from a study of shared clonotypes between healthy human individuals. The protocol was immunoSEQ multiplex PCR, while the TCRdb copy is restricted to in-frame clones and leaves out a portion. This table has hundreds of thousands of clones, roughly 83% appearing once. The germline CDR1 and CDR2 sequences are LGHNA and YNFKEQ. The CDR3 runs to 13 residues. With 0 bases removed from V and 15 bases from J, the gap between germline ends came to 15 bases. This TCR derives from a woman between 35 and 50 years old in good health. Some clones in this sample may be carry-over from other donors' samples. Sequencing used PBMCs. The chain employs TRBV4-2 and TRBJ1-5; possibly TRBD1 for D (5 bases). The CDR3 DNA is TGTGCCAGCAGCCAAGAGGGGCAGGGAATTCTGCATTTT. Translated, it gives CASSQEGQGILHF.